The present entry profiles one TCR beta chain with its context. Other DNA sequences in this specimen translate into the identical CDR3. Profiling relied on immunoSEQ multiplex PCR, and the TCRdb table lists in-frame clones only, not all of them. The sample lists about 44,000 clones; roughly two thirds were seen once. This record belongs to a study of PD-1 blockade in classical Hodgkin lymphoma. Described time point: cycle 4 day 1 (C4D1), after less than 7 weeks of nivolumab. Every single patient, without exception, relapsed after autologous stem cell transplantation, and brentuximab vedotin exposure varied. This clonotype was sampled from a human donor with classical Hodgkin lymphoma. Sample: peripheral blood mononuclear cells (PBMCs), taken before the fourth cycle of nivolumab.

The CDR3 region is CASSYGGRNSPLHF. CDR3 sequence (DNA): TGTGCCAGCAGTTATGGGGGCAGGAATTCACCCCTCCACTTT. The V call is TRBV6-5, the J call TRBJ1-6, with D possibly TRBD1 on 6 matching bases. This CDR3 has 14 amino acids. Germline CDR1 and CDR2: MNHEY and SVGAGI. Trimming removed 3 bases at V and 7 bases at J, with 10 bases between.